A selection of T cell receptor beta chains follows, all from one sample in a study of OX40 agonist ivuxolimab in advanced cancers. Profiled with immunoSEQ multiplex PCR; TCRdb holds only in-frame clones, not every one. The sample includes roughly 40,000 clones, 82% of them seen just once. The input for sequencing was CD4+ or CD8+ T cells sorted from blood, taken in a trial of the OX40 agonist ivuxolimab. The receptor source for this set is an adult with an advanced solid tumor such as melanoma, head and neck, liver or kidney cancer. Both conserved end residues are part of each CDR3. The order of the fields is clone size, V gene, J gene, CDR3 protein. Size is stated for part of the rows, as once, few or many counts, or as a class when the clone is expanded.

NA	TRBV7-2	TRBJ2-1	CASSLSGTAAYNEQFF
NA	TRBV12-5	TRBJ1-2	CASGPWGSDYGYTF
NA	TRBV9	TRBJ1-2	CASSEPMGGSNYGYTF
NA	TRBV9	TRBJ2-7	CASSAQTGYEQYF
NA	TRBV14	TRBJ2-1	CASSQGQGTGYNEQFF
NA	TRBV5-4	TRBJ2-1	CASSFGSGGYNEQFF
NA	TRBV19	TRBJ2-4	CASSIDGQGLAKNIQYF
NA	TRBV28	TRBJ2-1	CASSTMGDGRAVNEQFF
NA	TRBV11-2	TRBJ2-1	CASSPLAGANEQFF
NA	TRBV27	TRBJ2-7	CASSFSDRGVYEQYF
NA	TRBV28	TRBJ1-2	CASSYQGEGQVYGYTF
NA	TRBV5-1	TRBJ2-7	CASSLGGNSYEQYF
NA	TRBV6-5	TRBJ2-7	CASSSVRDVEQYF
NA	TRBV7-2	TRBJ2-7	CASRGGGSSYEQYF
NA	TRBV6-5	TRBJ2-7	CASSYGRASSYEQYF
NA	TRBV7-9	TRBJ1-2	CASSSKTGAHGYTF
NA	TRBV9	TRBJ2-2	CASSVVPSGSILGGELFF
NA	TRBV6-6	TRBJ1-4	CASSGTGGWGEKLFF
NA	TRBV5-6	TRBJ2-5	CASSFGTGGRETQYF
NA	TRBV7-9	TRBJ2-3	CASSSLQGRTDTQYF
medium-sized	TRBV15	TRBJ2-3	CATSSLDSSDTQYF
medium-sized	TRBV18	TRBJ1-1	CASSPPDRANTEAFF
NA	TRBV27	TRBJ2-3	CASSSNPGRSPGPGDTQYF
NA	TRBV7-9	TRBJ2-7	CASSQDSYEQYF
NA	TRBV27	TRBJ2-7	CASRGTSAETPAEQYF
few	TRBV7-2	TRBJ2-2	CASSPGLANTGELFF
NA	TRBV2	TRBJ1-4	CASSDVDRDQEKLFF
NA	TRBV13	TRBJ2-2	CASSSTGGTWLNTGELFF
NA	TRBV7-2	TRBJ1-2	CASSPRQGLGGYTF
NA	TRBV18	TRBJ1-5	CASSPVAETNQPQHF
NA	TRBV28	TRBJ1-5	CASSLLGQGNQPQHF
NA	TRBV12-5	TRBJ2-5	CASGPSAETQYF
few	TRBV11-2	TRBJ1-1	CASSLAQGNTEAFF
NA	TRBV7-3	TRBJ2-7	CASSNGGAHEQYF
NA	TRBV7-2	TRBJ2-1	CASSIQQALSYNEQFF
NA	TRBV9	TRBJ1-6	CASSPRDRENDSPLHF
NA	TRBV6-4	TRBJ2-7	CASSPGTGGREQYF